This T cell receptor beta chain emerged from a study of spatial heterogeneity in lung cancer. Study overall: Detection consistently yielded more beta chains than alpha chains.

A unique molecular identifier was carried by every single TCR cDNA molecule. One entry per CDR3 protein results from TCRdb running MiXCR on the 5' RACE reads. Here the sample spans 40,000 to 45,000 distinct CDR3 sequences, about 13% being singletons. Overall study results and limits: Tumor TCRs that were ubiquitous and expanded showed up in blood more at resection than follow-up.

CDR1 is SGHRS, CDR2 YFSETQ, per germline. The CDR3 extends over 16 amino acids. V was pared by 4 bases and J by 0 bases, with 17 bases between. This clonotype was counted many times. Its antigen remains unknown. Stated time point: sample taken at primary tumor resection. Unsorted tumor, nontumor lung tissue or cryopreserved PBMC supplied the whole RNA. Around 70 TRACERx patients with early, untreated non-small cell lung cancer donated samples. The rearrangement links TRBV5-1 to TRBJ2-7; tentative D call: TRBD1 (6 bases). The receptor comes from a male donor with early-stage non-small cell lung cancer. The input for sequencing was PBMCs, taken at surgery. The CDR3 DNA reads TGCGCCAGCAGCCTGAACTCCGGGACACCCTCCTACGAGCAGTACTTC. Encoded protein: CASSLNSGTPSYEQYF.